This T cell receptor beta chain originates from a study of blood T cell repertoires in COVID-19. Overall study: Spain, Italy and the United States supplied samples that represented acute and convalescent COVID-19. From T cells, B-cell-depleted T cells, or PBMCs came the material, which was cDNA or gDNA.

Repertoires were generated with immunoSEQ multiplex PCR, while TCRdb's copy carries only in-frame clones and drops some. Among about 220,000 clones listed, roughly 84% were seen once. The CDR3 is 17 residues long. Germline loops: CDR1 KGHSY, CDR2 FQNENV. V was cut by 6 bases and J by 0 bases, with 20 bases left in between. The specimen sequenced was peripheral blood. V gene TRBV16 combines with J gene TRBJ1-1; tentative D call: TRBD1 (6 bases). The sequence came from a woman in her fifties or sixties with acute or convalescent COVID-19. Here the CDR3 reads CASRHRAQSSLNTEAFF. The CDR3, as DNA: TGTGCCAGCAGGCACAGGGCCCAGTCGAGTTTGAACACTGAAGCTTTCTTT.